This T cell receptor beta chain derives from a study of T cells after yellow fever vaccination (dated by TCRdb to about 2019). Context from the whole study: The SMART-Seq v4 Ultra Low Input RNA kit was used to prepare libraries from fractions with low cell numbers. To follow T-cell clones before and after primary and booster YFV17D yellow fever vaccination, bulk TCR alpha and beta repertoires were sequenced over time. The cohort comprised two healthy male donors, one aged 18 to 30 and one aged 30 to 40 years. Bulk PBMC replicates and cell subsets were isolated from blood drawn at multiple timepoints before and after both primary and secondary immunization. The study at large found these results: Only a couple of donors were included in the study, so the extent to which the findings can be generalized is limited. The secondary T-cell response was weaker than the primary response but faster, peaking on day 5 instead of day 15. Most clones expanded after primary vaccination (around 96% of CD4 and around nine tenths of CD8) were re-detected after the booster, suggesting that broad memory maintenance occurred. Computational filtering was needed because FACS-sorted repertoires could contain abundant contaminating clonotypes from the bulk population. A small share of clonotypes was detected in both CD4 and CD8 compartments, with the overlap likely arising from convergent recombination.

Sequencing was carried out with an Illumina NovaSeq 6000. TCR cDNA was synthesized by 5'RACE template switching, which introduced a universal primer site and unique molecular identifiers. cDNA synthesis was primed from both the TCR alpha and TCR beta constant segments. Library amplification used two PCR steps, and the second PCR step added sample barcodes and sequencing adapters. Libraries were sequenced on Illumina HiSeq 2500 (2x100 bp) or NovaSeq (2x150 bp). In the original analysis: Reads were demultiplexed and collapsed into UMI consensus sequences with MIGEC, and V(D)J alignment was performed with MiXCR. Vaccine-responding clonotypes were defined with edgeR using replicate PBMC samples, requiring FDR below 0.01 and a log2 fold change above 5 up to day 15. Bulk clonotypes were assigned CD4 or CD8 identity according to which sequenced CD4 or CD8 repertoire held them at higher abundance. The raw public data were reprocessed by TCRdb itself: fastp quality trimming at Q25, MiXCR clonotype calling, in-frame beta chains only. Identical CDR3 proteins give one entry, which carries the most common genes and DNA. In this record, the V and J calls reflect TCRdb's handling and not the investigators' own analysis. This sample holds 130,000 or so distinct CDR3 sequences; about 15% were observed only once. The ten largest clones represent roughly 41% of the sample.

This clonotype has ten or more counts. Its specific antigen is unknown. Base qualities were left out, and no much larger clone turns up one base away. Interpreted using the paper, the treatment or condition label stands for: live attenuated yellow fever vaccine strain. PBMCs were isolated from peripheral blood using a standard Ficoll-Paque protocol. Dynabeads CD4 and CD8 positive selection kits were used to isolate CD4 and CD8 T-cell fractions. TriZol was used to extract RNA from bulk PBMCs, CD4 and CD8 fractions, and dextramer-positive and dextramer-negative fractions. From a lookup of the germline V gene, CDR1 and CDR2 are SGHRS and YFSETQ. The junction shows trimming of 2 bases on V and 2 bases on J, plus 1 base between the germline ends. The CDR3, cysteine through phenylalanine, is 11 amino acids long. Here the CDR3 DNA is all that survives: 33 bases in frame from base 1.

The sequence is built from TRBV5-1 and TRBJ1-1, with no D gene named confidently. This sample comprised CD8+ T cells sorted from PBMCs, obtained 5 days after the yellow fever booster vaccination. The TCR originated in a man younger than 35 who received the YFV17D yellow fever vaccine. The CDR3 loop reads CASSLNTEAFF. The DNA is as follows: TGCGCCAGCAGCTTAAACACTGAAGCTTTCTTT.